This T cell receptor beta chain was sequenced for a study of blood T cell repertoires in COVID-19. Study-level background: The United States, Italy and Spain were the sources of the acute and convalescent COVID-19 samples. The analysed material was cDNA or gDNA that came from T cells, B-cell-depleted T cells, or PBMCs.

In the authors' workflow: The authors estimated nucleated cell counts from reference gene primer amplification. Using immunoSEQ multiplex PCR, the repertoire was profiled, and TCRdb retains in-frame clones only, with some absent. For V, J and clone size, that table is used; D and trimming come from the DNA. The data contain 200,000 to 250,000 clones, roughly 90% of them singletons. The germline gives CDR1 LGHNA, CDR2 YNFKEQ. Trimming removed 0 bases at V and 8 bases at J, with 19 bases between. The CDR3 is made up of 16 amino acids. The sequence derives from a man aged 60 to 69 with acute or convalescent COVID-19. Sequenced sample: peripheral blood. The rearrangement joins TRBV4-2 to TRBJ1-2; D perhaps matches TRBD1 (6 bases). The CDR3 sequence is CASSQDRGGRGNGYTF. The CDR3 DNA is TGTGCCAGCAGCCAAGATAGAGGCGGCAGGGGAAACGGCTACACCTTC.